The 25 T cell receptor beta chains reported below all come from one sample, sequenced in a study of shared clonotypes between healthy human individuals. Only in-frame clones appear in the TCRdb table, and some are missing; sequencing was by immunoSEQ multiplex PCR. Of hundreds of thousands of clones listed, approximately 74% were seen once; the top ten hold approximately 1.7%. Sample: memory CD4+ T cells sorted from blood. Described subset: CD45RA-negative fraction. These receptor sequences come from a woman in her 30s in good health.

The rearrangement uses TRBV6-5 and TRBJ1-5, with D hard to call. V lost 5 bases and J lost 7, with 12 bases in between. Germline CDR1 reads MNHEY; CDR2 reads SVGAGI. This CDR3 has 13 amino acids. CDR3 in DNA: TGTGCCAGCAGTGTCGGAGGGCACCAGCCCCAGCATTTT. Protein sequence: CASSVGGHQPQHF.

The gene calls are TRBV7-6 and TRBJ2-7, with D perhaps matching TRBD1 (5 bases). Germline loops: CDR1 SGHVS, CDR2 FNYEAQ. V lost 4 bases to trimming and J lost 2 bases, with 9 bases between them. The CDR3 sequence is 13 residues long. As DNA, the CDR3 is TGTGCCAGCAGCTCACAGGAAACCTACGAGCAGTACTTC. This codes for CASSSQETYEQYF.

This clone has only one observation. The rearrangement links TRBV7-2 to TRBJ2-2; 7 bases line up with TRBD1. CDR1 and CDR2 (germline): SGHTA, FQGNSA. The CDR3 runs 14 residues. V dropped 5 bases and J dropped 4; count of bases not matched to a gene: 4. CDR3 nucleotide sequence: TGTGCCAGCAGCATGGACAGGACCACCGGGGAGCTGTTTTTT. It translates to CASSMDRTTGELFF.

Only a few counts were recorded for this clone. The chain uses TRBV28 and TRBJ2-6; 7 bases are a match to TRBD1. After removal of 7 bases from V and 0 bases from J, the junction contained 18 bases not matched to a gene. Germline CDR1 and CDR2: MDHEN and SYDVKM. The CDR3 contains 20 residues. The CDR3, as DNA: TGTGCCAGCAACTCACCCGTTTTGAAGACAGGGTCCTCTGGGGCCAACGTCCTGACTTTC. Translation: CASNSPVLKTGSSGANVLTF.

This chain joins TRBV19 and TRBJ1-5; tentatively, D is TRBD1 (6 bases). The germline V gene encodes CDR1 LNHDA and CDR2 SQIVND (reference sequence). The CDR3 consists of 15 residues. Trimming stripped 4 bases from V and 3 bases from J, with 13 bases between. CDR3 loop: CASSRWGADNQPQHF. CDR3 DNA sequence: TGTGCCAGTAGTAGGTGGGGGGCAGACAATCAGCCCCAGCATTTT. Complete variable domain (other parts from reference TRBV19 and TRBJ1-5): DGGITQSPKYLFRKEGQNVTLSCEQNLNHDAMYWYRQDPGQGLRLIYYSQIVNDFQKGDIAEGYSVSREKKESFPLTVTSAQKNPTAFYLCASSRWGADNQPQHFGDGTRLSIL.

The gene calls are TRBV2 and TRBJ2-2, with 9 bases that match TRBD1. The CDR3 length is 16 residues. V shed 6 bases, J shed 1 base, and the junction held 6 bases outside the gene matches. Germline V gene data show CDR1 as SNHLY and CDR2 as FYNNEI. The CDR3 DNA follows: TGTGCCAGCAGCACACAGGGGGCTCGGAACACCGGGGAGCTGTTTTTT. Protein sequence: CASSTQGARNTGELFF.

The chain links TRBV27 to TRBJ2-1, with D tentatively TRBD1 (5 bases). Germline V gives CDR1 MNHEY, CDR2 SMNVEV (reference sequence). V lost 2 bases to trimming and J lost 5 bases, with 13 bases between them. There are 15 residues in the CDR3. CDR3 DNA sequence: TGTGCCAGCAGTTTAAGGGGCAGGGAAAACAATGAGCAGTTCTTC. Translating it yields CASSLRGRENNEQFF.

The chain links TRBV5-1 to TRBJ2-3; 7 bases agree with TRBD1. Germline V CDR1 and CDR2: SGHRS, YFSETQ. With V trimmed by 4 bases and J by 2 bases, 10 bases remained unmatched. The CDR3 consists of 16 residues. For the CDR3, the DNA is TGCGCCAGCAGCAGGGGACAGTCAGAGCTCACAGATACGCAGTATTTT. This codes for CASSRGQSELTDTQYF.

In its sample, this clone was seen a few times. V usage is TRBV6-6 and J usage is TRBJ2-3; possible D gene TRBD2, 6 bases. CDR1 and CDR2 (germline): MNHNY, SVGAGI (reference sequence). The CDR3 totals 13 residues. Trimming took off 5 bases at V and 3 bases at J, with 9 bases between the two ends. The CDR3 here is CASSRLGTDTQYF. Here the CDR3 DNA reads TGTGCCAGCAGTAGACTAGGTACAGATACGCAGTATTTT.

This clone has ten or more counts. The chain has TRBV6-5 and TRBJ2-3, with a possible D match to TRBD2 (6 bases). Germline values: CDR1 MNHEY, CDR2 SVGAGI. CDR3 length: 15 residues. The V end lost 0 bases, the J end lost 1 base, and 8 bases lay between the germline ends. DNA for the CDR3: TGTGCCAGCAGTTACTCGGGGGAGGGCACAGATACGCAGTATTTT. It yields the protein CASSYSGEGTDTQYF.

This clone was observed a handful of times. The CDR3 DNA reads as TGTGCCAGCAGCCGTGGGTATGGCTACACCTTC. Translated: CASSRGYGYTF. This sequence joins TRBV25-1 and TRBJ1-2; D is unclear. V was cut by 6 bases and J by 5 bases, with 7 bases left in between. The CDR3 is 11 residues long. Germline loops: CDR1 MGHDK, CDR2 SYGVNS.

The chain joins TRBV29-1 to TRBJ1-4; possibly TRBD1 for D (6 bases). This CDR3 is built from 17 residues. CDR1 and CDR2 from the germline V gene are SQVTM and ANQGSEA. Trimming took 0 bases from V and 4 from J, leaving 18 bases between them. CDR3 nucleotide sequence: TGCAGCGTTGAAGATGGGGGCAGTGCCTCCGGTAATGAAAAACTGTTTTTT. Translating gives CSVEDGGSASGNEKLFF.

This clone appeared a single time. The V gene is TRBV6-1, the J gene TRBJ2-7; no clear D gene. Germline CDR1 and CDR2: MNHNS and SASEGT. The V end lost 6 bases, the J end lost 7 bases, and 16 bases lay between the germline ends. This CDR3 is built from 13 residues. CDR3 bases: TGTGCCAGCAGCGACCCCACCCTTGAGGAGCAGTACTTC. Amino acids: CASSDPTLEEQYF.

With respect to this clone: Compared with germline, one end of the junction differs, possibly owing to a read error. The chain joins TRBV7-9 to TRBJ2-7; 8 bases match TRBD1. This CDR3 is built from 14 residues. Germline-derived CDR1 and CDR2 are SEHNR and FQNEAQ (reference sequence). CDR3 bases: TGTGCCAGCACCTTAGGTCAGGGGGCTTACGAGCAGTACTTC. Protein product: CASTLGQGAYEQYF.

The chain uses TRBV20-1 and TRBJ2-7; D gene unclear. The CDR3 covers 11 residues. Germline assignment: CDR1 DFQATT and CDR2 SNEGSKA (reference sequence). V gave up 3 bases and J gave up 6 bases, with 9 bases separating them. The CDR3 protein is CSASKSSEQYF. In DNA form, the CDR3 reads TGCAGTGCTAGTAAGTCTTCCGAGCAGTACTTC.

V and J are TRBV20-1 and TRBJ1-1, with a possible D match to TRBD1 (5 bases). Trimming removed 7 bases from V and 7 bases from J, with 13 bases in between. The CDR3 has 11 amino acids. Germline V gives CDR1 DFQATT, CDR2 SNEGSKA (reference sequence). The chain's CDR3 is CSGWDQNEAFF. CDR3 nucleotides: TGCAGTGGTTGGGACCAGAATGAAGCTTTCTTT.

The chain has TRBV14 and TRBJ1-2; D unresolved. V was trimmed by 2 bases and J by 4 bases, leaving 23 bases between them. Germline-derived CDR1 and CDR2 are SGHDN and FVKESK. CDR3 length: 18 residues. The CDR3 region is CASSQIHTGHGAGYGYTF. The CDR3, as DNA: TGTGCCAGCAGCCAAATTCACACGGGCCACGGCGCTGGCTATGGCTACACCTTC.

This clone came up a few times. This chain links TRBV5-4 with TRBJ2-1; 9 bases match TRBD2. CDR1 and CDR2 (germline): SGHNT, YYREEE (reference sequence). This CDR3 is 16 amino acids long. V was pared by 0 bases and J by 6 bases, with 7 bases of the junction left unmatched. CDR3 sequence reads: CASSLGASGTFNEQFF. The CDR3 DNA reads as TGTGCCAGCAGCTTGGGGGCTAGCGGGACCTTCAATGAGCAGTTCTTC.

This clone was counted at least ten times. This chain links TRBV10-1 with TRBJ1-5; 9 positions match TRBD1. This CDR3 spans 13 amino acids. CDR1 and CDR2 (germline): WNHNN, SYGVQD (reference sequence). V was pared by 6 bases and J by 5 bases, with 2 bases of the junction left unmatched. The CDR3 loop is CASSWTGDQPQHF. In DNA form, the CDR3 reads TGCGCCAGCAGCTGGACAGGGGATCAGCCCCAGCATTTT.

This chain connects TRBV11-3 to TRBJ2-7, with D uncertain. Looked up from germline, CDR1 is SGHNT and CDR2 is YENEEA. V was cut by 1 base and J by 4 bases, with 14 bases left in between. The CDR3 extends over 15 amino acids. The CDR3 sequence is CASSLGPGVEYEQYF. The DNA of the CDR3 is TGTGCCAGCAGCTTAGGTCCAGGCGTTGAGTACGAGCAGTACTTC.

This clone has more than one count but fewer than ten. J is TRBJ2-3 and V is TRBV27, with D perhaps TRBD1 (5 bases). Per germline, CDR1 MNHEY and CDR2 SMNVEV (reference sequence). The CDR3 spans 14 residues. The V and J ends lost 5 bases and 4 bases respectively, with 13 bases between them. In nucleotides, the CDR3 is TGTGCCAGCAGTAAAAAGACAGATGCAGATACGCAGTATTTT. It is translated as CASSKKTDADTQYF.

The count of this clone is one. This rearrangement joins TRBV11-2 to TRBJ2-7; TRBD1 aligns across 7 bases. CDR1 is SGHAT and CDR2 is FQNNGV in the germline V gene. After removal of 3 bases from V and 2 bases from J, the junction contained 7 bases not matched to a gene. The CDR3 is 15 residues long. The CDR3 nucleotides read TGTGCCAGCAGCTTTAGAGGACAGGTAGCCTACGAGCAGTACTTC. Residues: CASSFRGQVAYEQYF.

In its sample, this clone was seen once. The V call is TRBV30, the J call TRBJ2-3; 7 bases fit TRBD1. Trimming removed 8 bases from V and 6 bases from J; junction bases left unmatched: 14. CDR1 is GTSNPN, CDR2 SVGIG, per germline (reference sequence). The CDR3 runs 14 residues. CDR3 in amino acids: CAGSFEGAADTQYF. The CDR3 DNA sequence: TGTGCCGGTAGCTTTGAGGGGGCGGCCGATACGCAGTATTTT. Drawing the rest from reference TRBV30 and TRBJ2-3, the complete variable domain is SQTIHQWPATLVQPVGSPLSLECTVEGTSNPNLYWYRQAAGRGLQLLFYSVGIGQISSEVPQNLSASRPQDRQFILSSKKLLLSDSGFYLCAGSFEGAADTQYFGPGTRLTVL.

The chain employs TRBV21-1 and TRBJ2-1; whether TRBD2, the table's D call, matches the DNA was not checked. TRBV21-1 is noted as a pseudogene. This CDR3 contains 12 residues. CDR3 residues: CASIPFGNEQFF. The CDR3 nucleotides read TGTGCCAGCATCCCCTTCGGCAATGAGCAGTTCTTC.

This clone has more than one count but fewer than ten. This rearrangement joins TRBV5-4 to TRBJ1-5; 9 nucleotides match TRBD1. Germline assignment: CDR1 SGHNT and CDR2 YYREEE (reference sequence). V shed 5 bases, J shed 7 bases, and the junction held 7 bases outside the gene matches. The CDR3 consists of 14 residues. CDR3 in DNA: TGTGCCAGCAGGACCGGGACAGGGAGACAGCCCCAGCATTTT. Residues: CASRTGTGRQPQHF.